The following is a T cell receptor beta chain sequence with its context. The data are from a study of cytomegalovirus exposure and HLA in healthy donors. Primers: 60 Vbeta forward and 13 Jbeta reverse. Measured with immunoSEQ multiplex PCR; TCRdb has only the in-frame clones, and not every one. The sample carries approximately 120,000 clones, about 74% recorded once. This CDR3 spans 17 amino acids. The sample was PBMCs. This sequence joins TRBV21-1 and TRBJ1-5; TRBD1 reflects the table's D call only, with no check against the DNA. TRBV21-1 is annotated as a pseudogene. This receptor was taken from a woman aged 45 to 65 in good health and CMV-seropositive. This CDR3 reads CASSKGAGRGRDQPQHF. The CDR3 bases are TGTGCCAGCAGCAAAGGAGCTGGCAGGGGCAGGGATCAGCCCCAGCATTTT.